One and the same sample provided the 18 T cell receptor beta chains below, sequenced in a study of T cell responses to AZD1222 COVID-19 vaccine. Profiling relied on immunoSEQ multiplex PCR, and the TCRdb table lists in-frame clones only, not all of them. The sample yields roughly 150,000 clones, approximately 91% seen once. This specimen was peripheral blood, taken 28 days after the second AZD1222 dose. The receptors here all came from an adult who received the AZD1222 COVID-19 vaccine.

The rearrangement uses TRBV15 and TRBJ1-3, with 8 bases fitting TRBD1. The V and J ends lost 5 bases and 2 bases, in that order; junction bases with no gene match: 5. The CDR3 covers 15 residues. Germline V gene sequence: CDR1 LNHNV, CDR2 YYDKDF (reference sequence). CDR3 amino acids: CATSDRTGTGNTIYF. CDR3 coding DNA: TGTGCCACCAGCGACCGGACAGGGACTGGAAACACCATATATTTT. Supplemented by reference TRBV15 and TRBJ1-3, the full variable domain reads DAMVIQNPRYQVTQFGKPVTLSCSQTLNHNVMYWYQQKSSQAPKLLFHYYDKDFNNEADTPDNFQSRRPNTSFCFLDIRSPGLGDTAMYLCATSDRTGTGNTIYFGEGSWLTVV.

This clone was seen once. The chain combines TRBV7-8 with TRBJ1-4; TRBD1 is a possible D gene (6 bases). Trimming left V 7 bases short and J 4 bases short, with 13 bases between. Germline V gene lookup returns CDR1 SGHVS and CDR2 FQNEAQ. The CDR3 has 14 residues. The CDR3 sequence: CASTEGGFNEKLFF. In DNA, the CDR3 is TGTGCCAGCACCGAGGGGGGGTTTAATGAAAAACTGTTTTTT. The full variable domain, completed using reference TRBV7-8 and TRBJ1-4, is GAGVSQSPRYKVAKRGQDVALRCDPISGHVSLFWYQQALGQGPEFLTYFQNEAQLDKSGLPSDRFFAERPEGSVSTLKIQRTQQEDSAVYLCASTEGGFNEKLFFGSGTQLSVL.

The chain couples TRBV11-2 to TRBJ2-1; D is uncertain. Deletions cut 4 bases from V and 6 bases from J, with 10 bases between. This CDR3 has 13 residues. Looked up from germline, CDR1 is SGHAT and CDR2 is FQNNGV. The DNA for the CDR3 is TGTGCCAGCAGCTCAACTTATAGCAATGAGCAGTTCTTC. It specifies CASSSTYSNEQFF.

The gene calls are TRBV9 and TRBJ2-2, with 10 bases that match TRBD2. This CDR3 region has 15 residues. After removal of 2 bases from V and 6 bases from J, the junction contained 4 bases not matched to a gene. Germline CDR1 is SGDLS and CDR2 is YYNGEE. The CDR3 DNA is TGTGCCAGCAGCGTGACTAGCGGGTCCTCCGGGGAGCTGTTTTTT. The encoded protein is CASSVTSGSSGELFF. The whole variable domain, filled in from reference TRBV9 and TRBJ2-2, reads DSGVTQTPKHLITATGQRVTLRCSPRSGDLSVYWYQQSLDQGLQFLIQYYNGEERAKGNILERFSAQQFPDLHSELNLSSLELGDSALYFCASSVTSGSSGELFFGEGSRLTVL.

The chain combines TRBV11-2 with TRBJ1-2, with D tentatively TRBD1 (6 bases). In germline, CDR1 is SGHAT, CDR2 FQNNGV. V dropped 5 bases and J dropped 5 bases, with 15 bases sitting between them. There are 14 residues in the CDR3. The CDR3 region is CASSIGTPRYGYTF. In DNA, the CDR3 is TGTGCCAGCAGCATTGGGACACCAAGATATGGCTACACCTTC.

The chain uses TRBV7-8 and TRBJ2-7; 9 bases agree with TRBD2. CDR1 is SGHVS and CDR2 is FQNEAQ in the germline V gene. This CDR3 region has 16 residues. Trimming took 4 bases from V and 2 from J; bases not matched to a gene: 9. The CDR3 region has the DNA TGTGCCAGCAGCTCCTCCACGACTAGCGGTACCTACGAGCAGTACTTC. This gives the protein CASSSSTTSGTYEQYF.

The chain is built from TRBV7-2 and TRBJ2-1; 11 positions agree with TRBD1. CDR1 and CDR2 from the germline V gene are SGHTA and FQGNSA. V lost 5 bases, J lost 8 bases, and 8 bases stayed unmatched. The CDR3 consists of 15 residues. The CDR3 region is CASSGRDRGDYEQFF. CDR3 DNA: TGTGCCAGCAGCGGTCGGGACAGGGGGGATTATGAGCAGTTCTTC. Complete variable domain (other parts from reference TRBV7-2 and TRBJ2-1): GAGVSQSPSNKVTEKGKDVELRCDPISGHTALYWYRQSLGQGLEFLIYFQGNSAPDKSGLPSDRFSAERTGGSVSTLTIQRTQQEDSAVYLCASSGRDRGDYEQFFGPGTRLTVL.

The chain uses TRBV19 and TRBJ1-6, with D uncertain. V dropped 6 bases and J dropped 7 bases, with 13 bases sitting between them. Germline CDR1 reads LNHDA; CDR2 reads SQIVND (reference sequence). The CDR3 sequence is 14 residues long. In DNA form, the CDR3 reads TGTGCCAGTAGCGACGGGTATCTAAATTCACCCCTCCACTTT. The encoded protein is CASSDGYLNSPLHF.

This chain links TRBV3-1 (or the pseudogene TRBV3-2) with TRBJ1-1; D is unclear. This CDR3 contains 14 residues. Trimming removed 6 bases from V and 4 bases from J, with 15 bases in between. Germline CDR1 LGHDT, CDR2 YNNKEL (reference sequence). The CDR3 region has the DNA TGTGCCAGCAGTCCCCCCCAGGCCGGCACTGAAGCTTTCTTT. Amino acid sequence: CASSPPQAGTEAFF.

The chain has TRBV5-1 and TRBJ1-5; 8 bases are a match to TRBD1. Trimming took 4 bases from V and 7 from J; bases not matched to a gene: 13. Germline V lookup: CDR1 SGHRS, CDR2 YFSETQ. The CDR3 runs to 16 residues. DNA for the CDR3: TGCGCCAGCAGCGAAGGGGCAGGGGGCGTGGAACAGCCCCAGCATTTT. Translating it yields CASSEGAGGVEQPQHF.

The V and J genes are TRBV5-5 and TRBJ1-6; tentative D call: TRBD1 (5 bases). Germline CDR1 reads SGHKS; CDR2 reads YYEKEE (reference sequence). CDR3 length equals 15 residues. The germline V and J ends were trimmed by 1 base and 3 bases, with 8 bases remaining between them. CDR3 protein: CASSLRGNYNSPLHF. CDR3 DNA sequence: TGTGCCAGCAGCTTGCGGGGGAACTATAATTCACCCCTCCACTTT.

The chain couples TRBV4-1 to TRBJ1-2, with 7 bases lining up with TRBD1. The CDR3 is 14 residues long. J was trimmed by 3 bases and V by 2 bases; bases with no gene match: 3. The germline CDR1 and CDR2 sequences are MGHRA and YSYEKL. The CDR3 reads CASSQQTGDYGYTF. The CDR3 DNA follows: TGCGCCAGCAGCCAACAAACAGGGGACTATGGCTACACCTTC.

The V gene is TRBV7-9, the J gene TRBJ1-5; D unclear. The length of the CDR3 is 14 residues. Germline V CDR1 and CDR2: SEHNR, FQNEAQ (reference sequence). V was pared by 1 base and J by 7 bases, with 11 bases between. CDR3 in DNA: TGTGCCAGCAGCTTAGGTGGGCGAACGCAGCCCCAGCATTTT. Translated, it gives CASSLGGRTQPQHF.

The chain recombines TRBV19 with TRBJ2-2; D perhaps matches TRBD1 (7 bases). Germline values: CDR1 LNHDA, CDR2 SQIVND (reference sequence). V was cut by 6 bases and J by 3 bases, with 11 bases left in between. The CDR3 covers 14 residues. The CDR3 protein is CASRRDRYTGELFF. DNA of the CDR3: TGTGCCAGTAGGCGGGACAGATACACCGGGGAGCTGTTTTTT. Based on the CDR3 plus reference TRBV19 and TRBJ2-2, the full variable domain is DGGITQSPKYLFRKEGQNVTLSCEQNLNHDAMYWYRQDPGQGLRLIYYSQIVNDFQKGDIAEGYSVSREKKESFPLTVTSAQKNPTAFYLCASRRDRYTGELFFGEGSRLTVL.

The rearrangement links TRBV2 to TRBJ2-7; tentatively, D is TRBD1 or TRBD2 (5 bases each). Germline V CDR1 and CDR2: SNHLY, FYNNEI. This CDR3 region has 13 residues. Trimming removed 10 bases at V and 3 bases at J, with 16 bases between. This CDR3 is CATGQANYYEQYF. CDR3 nucleotide sequence: TGTGCCACGGGGCAGGCCAACTACTACGAGCAGTACTTC.

The chain links TRBV28 to TRBJ1-3; D gene unclear. V was clipped by 7 bases and J by 0 bases, with 13 bases between them. The CDR3 length is 15 residues. Germline CDR1 and CDR2: MDHEN and SYDVKM. For the CDR3, the DNA is TGTGCCAGCACTAGTCCTCCCCTCTCTGGAAACACCATATATTTT. Protein sequence: CASTSPPLSGNTIYF.

CDR3 nucleotides: TGTGCCAGCAGCCAGGGGATAGGAGCTTTCTTT. Amino acid sequence: CASSQGIGAFF. The genes are TRBV12-3 or TRBV12-4 and TRBJ1-1; perhaps TRBD1 as D (6 bases). This CDR3 comprises 11 residues. V lost 6 bases and J lost 10, with 12 bases in between.

J is TRBJ2-7 and V is TRBV7-6; TRBD1 aligns across 7 bases. Germline CDR1 and CDR2: SGHVS and FNYEAQ. The CDR3 loop spans 15 amino acids. Unmatched junction bases numbered 14, after V lost 5 bases and J lost 7 bases. CDR3 in amino acids: CASSQDRDSSSEQYF. CDR3 sequence (DNA): TGTGCCAGCAGCCAAGACCGGGACAGTTCAAGTGAGCAGTACTTC.